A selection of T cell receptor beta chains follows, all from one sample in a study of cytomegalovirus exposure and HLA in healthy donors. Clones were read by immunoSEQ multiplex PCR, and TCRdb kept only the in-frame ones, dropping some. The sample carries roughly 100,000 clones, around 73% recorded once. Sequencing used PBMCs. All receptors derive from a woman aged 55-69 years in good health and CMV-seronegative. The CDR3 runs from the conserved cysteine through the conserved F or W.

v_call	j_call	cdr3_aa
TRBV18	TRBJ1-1	CASSPFGGSRDTEAFF
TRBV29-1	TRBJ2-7	CSVAWGGAHEQYF
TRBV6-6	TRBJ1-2	CANKRGTGGGYTF
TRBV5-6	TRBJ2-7	CASSQAGTTYEQYF
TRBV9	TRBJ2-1	CASSEGQGSLEQFF
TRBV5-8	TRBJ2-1	CASSLGVSAEYNEQFF
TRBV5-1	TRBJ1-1	CASSLVGTGLGTEAFF
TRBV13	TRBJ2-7	CASSLGGTGREGQHEQYF
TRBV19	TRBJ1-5	CASSMRGSRYQPQHF
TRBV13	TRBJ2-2	CASSLRLAGPGELFF
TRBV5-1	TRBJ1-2	CASSLESLYGYTF
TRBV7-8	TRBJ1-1	CASSLQGDNTEAFF
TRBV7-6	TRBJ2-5	CASSLGAGGRRETQYF
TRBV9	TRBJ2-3	CASSVAPETSTDTQYF
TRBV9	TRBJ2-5	CASSVAAYIASGGETQYF